The present entry profiles one T cell receptor beta chain with its context. No antigen is known for it. Here immunoSEQ multiplex PCR was the method, and the copy in TCRdb shows in-frame clones only, minus some. This sample has about 28,000 clones; around 87% occur once, and the top ten carry 28%. The germline gives CDR1 SGHKS, CDR2 YYEKEE (reference sequence). The CDR3 contains 15 residues. V lost 3 bases, J lost 0 bases, and 9 bases lay in between. The data were obtained in a study of OX40 agonist ivuxolimab in advanced cancers. Whole-study context: Patients received the agonistic anti-OX40 (CD134) antibody ivuxolimab.

Notes on the study in general: Expanded clones tended on average to be more numerous among CD8+ T cells than CD4+. By week 6 at 0.1 to 3.0 mg/kg, blood CD4+ and CD8+ T cells had expanded clonally.

The V gene is TRBV5-5, the J gene TRBJ2-2; no clear D gene. The sequence came from an adult with an advanced solid tumor such as melanoma, head and neck, liver or kidney cancer. The sequences come from CD4+ or CD8+ T cells sorted from blood, collected in a trial of the OX40 agonist ivuxolimab. CDR3 sequence reads: CASSWPSANTGELFF. For the CDR3, the DNA is TGTGCCAGCAGCTGGCCGAGCGCGAACACCGGGGAGCTGTTTTTT.